A single sample is the source of the 11 T cell receptor beta chains below, sequenced in a study of blood T cell repertoires in COVID-19. Sequencing used immunoSEQ multiplex PCR; TCRdb keeps in-frame clones, though not all of them. The table includes approximately 140,000 clones, about four fifths detected once. Source material: peripheral blood. The receptor source for this set is a man between 65 and 85 years old with acute or convalescent COVID-19.

This rearrangement joins TRBV6-1 to TRBJ2-2; a weak D match, TRBD1 (5 bases). The germline gives CDR1 MNHNS, CDR2 SASEGT. Trimming stripped 3 bases from V and 4 bases from J, with 15 bases between. This CDR3 is built from 16 residues. The chain's CDR3 is CASSDYTGPGTGELFF. CDR3 sequence (DNA): TGTGCCAGCAGTGACTATACAGGACCAGGCACCGGGGAGCTGTTTTTT.

This clone was found a few times. The chain joins TRBV3-1 (or the pseudogene TRBV3-2) to TRBJ1-4; no clear D. V dropped 4 bases and J dropped 5 bases, with 8 bases sitting between them. This CDR3 spans 13 amino acids. Germline loops: CDR1 LGHDT, CDR2 YNNKEL (reference sequence). The CDR3 sequence is CASSLRGNEKLFF. The CDR3 bases are TGTGCCAGCAGCCTTCGAGGGAATGAAAAACTGTTTTTT.

This sequence joins TRBV19 and TRBJ2-1; 8 nucleotides match TRBD2. The CDR3 extends over 19 amino acids. J lost 1 base, V lost 5 bases, and 16 bases had no gene match. The germline V gene has CDR1 LNHDA and CDR2 SQIVND (reference sequence). CDR3 residues: CASSLRGVGLAESYNEQFF. The CDR3 DNA follows: TGTGCCAGTAGTCTGAGGGGAGTAGGACTAGCTGAGTCCTACAATGAGCAGTTCTTC.

This clone has more than one count but fewer than ten. The V gene is TRBV19, the J gene TRBJ2-3, with TRBD1 matching 7 bases. The CDR3 is made up of 16 amino acids. V lost 5 bases to trimming and J lost 2 bases; unmatched junction nucleotides: 10. CDR1 is LNHDA, CDR2 SQIVND, per germline (reference sequence). Written as DNA, the CDR3 is TGTGCCAGTAGTCAAGTAGGGGGCAACCCCACAGATACGCAGTATTTT. This translates into CASSQVGGNPTDTQYF.

This clone was picked up one time. The V and J genes are TRBV5-1 and TRBJ1-1, with D possibly TRBD1 on 5 matching bases. V shed 4 bases and J shed 0 bases, with 19 bases lying between them. CDR1 and CDR2 (germline): SGHRS, YFSETQ. This CDR3 region has 17 residues. CDR3 nucleotide sequence: TGCGCCAGCAGCCGTGAGGGACTTAGAGGTATGAACACTGAAGCTTTCTTT. This gives the protein CASSREGLRGMNTEAFF.

CDR3 in DNA: TGTGCCAGCATGGCGGGCGCCTCTAACTATGGCTACACCTTC. Translating it yields CASMAGASNYGYTF. The V call is TRBV7-2, the J call TRBJ1-2; D is ambiguous. The CDR3 runs to 14 residues. The germline CDR1 and CDR2 sequences are SGHTA and FQGNSA. V lost 7 bases, J lost 0 bases, and 12 bases lay in between.

This clone was counted a few times. This chain joins TRBV2 and TRBJ1-4, with 9 bases matching TRBD1. This CDR3 has 13 residues. V shed 7 bases, J shed 5 bases, and the junction held 2 bases outside the gene matches. CDR1 SNHLY and CDR2 FYNNEI come from the germline V gene. The CDR3 loop is CASIGQGNEKLFF. In nucleotides, the CDR3 is TGTGCCAGCATCGGACAGGGGAATGAAAAACTGTTTTTT. Using reference TRBV2 and TRBJ1-4 for the parts outside the CDR3, the full variable domain is EPEVTQTPSHQVTQMGQEVILRCVPISNHLYFYWYRQILGQKVEFLVSFYNNEISEKSEIFDDQFSVERPDGSNFTLKIRSTKLEDSAMYFCASIGQGNEKLFFGSGTQLSVL.

The chain couples TRBV30 to TRBJ1-5, with a possible D match to TRBD1 (6 bases). The germline V gene encodes CDR1 GTSNPN and CDR2 SVGIG (reference sequence). Trimming took 0 bases from V and 4 from J, leaving 13 bases between them. This CDR3 contains 15 residues. This chain's CDR3 is CAWSVGGQGNQPQHF. In nucleotides, the CDR3 is TGTGCCTGGAGTGTAGGTGGTCAGGGGAATCAGCCCCAGCATTTT.

The table lists this clone with a count of one. The J gene is TRBJ1-2, the V gene TRBV28, with a tentative D call TRBD1 (6 bases). There are 13 residues in the CDR3. V lost 4 bases, J lost 3 bases, and 9 bases lay in between. Germline V gene lookup returns CDR1 MDHEN and CDR2 SYDVKM. In DNA, the CDR3 is TGTGCCAGCAGTTCAGGGGCCCACTATGGCTACACCTTC. Residues: CASSSGAHYGYTF.

The CDR3 sequence is CASSLGTSGSYEQYF. The CDR3 nucleotides are TGTGCCAGCAGCTTGGGGACTAGCGGGAGTTACGAGCAGTACTTC. The chain joins TRBV5-5 to TRBJ2-7, with 13 bases matching TRBD2. This CDR3 has 15 amino acids. Losses at the gene ends were 0 bases for V and 4 bases for J; bases not matched to a gene: 1. Per germline, CDR1 SGHKS and CDR2 YYEKEE (reference sequence).

The chain is built from TRBV7-8 and TRBJ1-3; unclear D gene. The germline CDR1 and CDR2 sequences are SGHVS and FQNEAQ. CDR3 length equals 14 residues. The V gene lost 5 bases and the J gene lost 2 bases, with 10 bases spanning the gap. The CDR3 spells CASSPTTAGNTIYF. CDR3 DNA sequence: TGTGCCAGCAGCCCAACCACGGCTGGAAACACCATATATTTT.